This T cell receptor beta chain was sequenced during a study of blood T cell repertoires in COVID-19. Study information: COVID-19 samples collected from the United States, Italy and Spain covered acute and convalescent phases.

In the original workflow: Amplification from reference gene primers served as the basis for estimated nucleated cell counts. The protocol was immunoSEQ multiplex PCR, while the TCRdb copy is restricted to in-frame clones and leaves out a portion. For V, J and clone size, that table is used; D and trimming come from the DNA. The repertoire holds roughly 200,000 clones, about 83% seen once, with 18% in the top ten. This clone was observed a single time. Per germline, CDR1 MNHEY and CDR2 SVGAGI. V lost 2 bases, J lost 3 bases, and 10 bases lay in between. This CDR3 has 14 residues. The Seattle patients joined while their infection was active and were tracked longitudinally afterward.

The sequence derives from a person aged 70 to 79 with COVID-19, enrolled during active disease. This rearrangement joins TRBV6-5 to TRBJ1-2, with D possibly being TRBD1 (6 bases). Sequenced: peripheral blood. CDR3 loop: CASSYMTGDYGYTF. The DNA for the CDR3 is TGTGCCAGCAGTTACATGACAGGAGACTATGGCTACACCTTC.